This TCR beta chain was captured by sequencing in a study of PD-L1 blockade in urothelial cancer. Whole-study context: Males with bladder-origin urothelial cancer made up twenty-five of 29 patients.

Data came from immunoSEQ multiplex PCR; TCRdb stores just in-frame clones and leaves some out. The profile shows about 21,000 clones, nearly 90% of them singletons. This specimen consisted of PBMCs, obtained around atezolizumab (anti-PD-L1) treatment. This clonotype was obtained from a woman aged 55-70 years with urothelial cancer.

The CDR3 DNA reads as TGTGCCAGCAGATTAGGACAAGCTGAAGCTTTCTTT. It encodes CASRLGQAEAFF. The chain uses TRBV2 and TRBJ1-1; TRBD1 might be the D (5 bases). This CDR3 is 12 amino acids long. Germline lookup yields CDR1 SNHLY and CDR2 FYNNEI. V was pared by 6 bases and J by 6 bases, with 11 bases between.